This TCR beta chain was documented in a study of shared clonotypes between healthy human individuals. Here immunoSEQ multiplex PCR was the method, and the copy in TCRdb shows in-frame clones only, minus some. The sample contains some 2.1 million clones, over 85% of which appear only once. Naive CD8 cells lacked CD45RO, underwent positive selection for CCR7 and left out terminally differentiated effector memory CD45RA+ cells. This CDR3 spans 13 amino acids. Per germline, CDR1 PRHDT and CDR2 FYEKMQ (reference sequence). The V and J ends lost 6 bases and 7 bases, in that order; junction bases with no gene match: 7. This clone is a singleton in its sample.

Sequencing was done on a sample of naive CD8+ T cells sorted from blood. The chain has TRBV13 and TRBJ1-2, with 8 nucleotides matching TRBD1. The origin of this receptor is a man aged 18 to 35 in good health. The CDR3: CASSFRGHSGYTF. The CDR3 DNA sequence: TGTGCCAGCAGTTTCAGGGGGCATAGTGGCTACACCTTC.